This T cell receptor beta chain was obtained from a study of post-analysis software for immune sequencing data. Study overall: Disease courses included relapsing-remitting, secondary progressive and progressive-relapsing multiple sclerosis.

Looked up from germline, CDR1 is SGHRS and CDR2 is YFSETQ. The CDR3 covers 15 residues. V gave up 4 bases and J gave up 5 bases, with 19 bases separating them. General observations from the study: Patients showed TRBV5-6, TRBV5-1 and TRBV20-1 among 4 or 5 TRBV segments more frequent than in controls. Those with multiple sclerosis, the patient group, showed significantly lower normalized Chao1 diversity than controls.

Libraries were made from TCR beta cDNA, and they carried unique molecular identifiers. There were roughly 0.95 to 10 million T cells, and roughly 0.5 million cDNA molecules came from them. TCRdb ran MiXCR on the PCR reads and lists one entry per CDR3 protein. The sample records roughly 670,000 distinct CDR3 sequences, 55% to 70% being singletons. This clonotype has more than one count but fewer than ten. As yet, its antigen is unknown. This chain connects TRBV5-1 to TRBJ2-7; D call uncertain. The material sequenced was blood. The origin of this receptor is a girl aged 2-10 years with multiple sclerosis. The CDR3 reads CASSPIHSLGDEQYF. CDR3 nucleotides: TGCGCCAGCAGCCCGATACACTCTCTCGGCGACGAGCAGTACTTC.